The next 11 T cell receptor beta chains were all read from a single sample in a study of blood T cell repertoires in COVID-19. Assay: immunoSEQ multiplex PCR; the TCRdb copy retains only in-frame clones and omits some. The data contain 270,000 or so clones, 90% of them singletons. The sample taken for sequencing was peripheral blood. The receptors here all came from a woman in her sixties with COVID-19, enrolled during active disease.

This clone turned up a few times. The chain has TRBV5-1 and TRBJ1-2; D possibly corresponds to TRBD1 (5 bases). This CDR3 has 14 residues. V lost 6 bases to trimming and J lost 7 bases, with 19 bases between them. Germline lookup yields CDR1 SGHRS and CDR2 YFSETQ. CDR3 in DNA: TGCGCCAGCAACCTGGGGGACTTGGGAAGTGGCTACACCTTC. Its protein is CASNLGDLGSGYTF.

The J gene is TRBJ2-3, the V gene TRBV7-3; 9 bases are shared with TRBD1. Germline loops: CDR1 SGHTA, CDR2 FQGTGA. Trimming cost V 5 bases and J 7 bases; bases outside gene matches: 7. CDR3 length: 14 amino acids. For the CDR3, the DNA is TGTGCCAGCAGCCCACAGGGGGCCGGACATACGCAGTATTTT. This sequence encodes CASSPQGAGHTQYF.

The chain links TRBV6-5 to TRBJ2-1, with 7 nucleotides matching TRBD2. Germline lookup yields CDR1 MNHEY and CDR2 SVGAGI. Germline trimming cut 6 bases from V and 7 bases from J; bases unmatched to any gene: 12. The CDR3 spans 15 residues. In DNA, the CDR3 is TGTGCCAGCAGAGTCAGCGGGGCTGGGGTGAATGAGCAGTTCTTC. This translates into CASRVSGAGVNEQFF.

CDR3 in DNA: TGTGCCAGCAGTCCACTCGGTGTCTGGGAGTCAGAAGCTTTCTTT. This gives the protein CASSPLGVWESEAFF. This sequence joins TRBV6-5 and TRBJ1-1; D is ambiguous. CDR1 and CDR2 (germline): MNHEY, SVGAGI. V lost 5 bases and J lost 8, with 21 bases in between. CDR3 length: 15 amino acids.

The gene calls are TRBV9 and TRBJ1-5; TRBD1 matches at 8 bases. V trimming: 4 bases; J trimming: 9 bases; junction bases outside the gene matches: 9. Germline loops: CDR1 SGDLS, CDR2 YYNGEE. CDR3 length: 14 residues. CDR3 nucleotides: TGTGCCAGCAGCCCCGGGACAGGTGGTGTGCCCCAGCATTTT. The encoded protein is CASSPGTGGVPQHF. The full variable domain, in which reference TRBV9 and TRBJ1-5 provide the parts outside the CDR3, is DSGVTQTPKHLITATGQRVTLRCSPRSGDLSVYWYQQSLDQGLQFLIQYYNGEERAKGNILERFSAQQFPDLHSELNLSSLELGDSALYFCASSPGTGGVPQHFGDGTRLSIL.

The chain uses TRBV6-6 and TRBJ1-2; 8 nucleotides line up with TRBD1. Losses at the gene ends were 2 bases for V and 9 bases for J; bases not matched to a gene: 11. The germline V gene has CDR1 MNHNY and CDR2 SVGAGI (reference sequence). CDR3 length equals 15 residues. The CDR3 nucleotides read TGTGCCAGCAGTTACGACGTCGGACAGGGTGGCAGCTACACCTTC. Translating it yields CASSYDVGQGGSYTF.

This chain links TRBV19 with TRBJ2-1; TRBD2 agrees at 8 bases. J was trimmed by 2 bases and V by 6 bases; bases with no gene match: 6. Germline V lookup: CDR1 LNHDA, CDR2 SQIVND (reference sequence). This CDR3 is 15 amino acids long. The chain's CDR3 is CASSLGGGAYNEQFF. The CDR3 nucleotides read TGTGCCAGTAGCCTCGGGGGGGGCGCCTACAATGAGCAGTTCTTC.

This sequence joins TRBV7-9 and TRBJ2-3; D uncertain. V was trimmed by 5 bases and J by 3 bases, leaving 6 bases between them. Germline CDR1 SEHNR, CDR2 FQNEAQ (reference sequence). The CDR3 has 12 amino acids. Written as DNA, the CDR3 is TGTGCCAGCAGCCCTACGACAGATACGCAGTATTTT. This codes for CASSPTTDTQYF.

The CDR3 is CASSIQGQTDTQYF. The CDR3 nucleotides read TGTGCCAGCAGCATCCAGGGACAGACAGATACGCAGTATTTT. The chain has TRBV9 and TRBJ2-3, with 7 bases fitting TRBD1. The CDR3 spans 14 residues. Trimming at V came to 4 bases and at J to 3 bases, leaving 5 bases not matched to a gene. CDR1 and CDR2 from the germline V gene are SGDLS and YYNGEE.

The chain links TRBV5-8 to TRBJ2-5; D is uncertain. V was trimmed by 1 base and J by 4 bases, leaving 5 bases between them. Per germline, CDR1 SGHTS and CDR2 YDEGEE. The CDR3 sequence is 12 residues long. CDR3 residues: CASSLRVETQYF. CDR3 DNA sequence: TGTGCCAGCAGCTTGAGAGTAGAGACCCAGTACTTC.

The rearrangement uses TRBV6-6 and TRBJ1-2, with 12 bases identical to TRBD1. In germline, CDR1 is MNHNY, CDR2 SVGAGI (reference sequence). The V segment lost 5 bases and the J segment 6 bases; nucleotides outside the gene matches: 10. CDR3 size: 16 residues. CDR3 coding DNA: TGTGCCAGCAGTCCCCGTCCCGGGACAGGGGGCGATGGCTACACCTTC. Translation: CASSPRPGTGGDGYTF.